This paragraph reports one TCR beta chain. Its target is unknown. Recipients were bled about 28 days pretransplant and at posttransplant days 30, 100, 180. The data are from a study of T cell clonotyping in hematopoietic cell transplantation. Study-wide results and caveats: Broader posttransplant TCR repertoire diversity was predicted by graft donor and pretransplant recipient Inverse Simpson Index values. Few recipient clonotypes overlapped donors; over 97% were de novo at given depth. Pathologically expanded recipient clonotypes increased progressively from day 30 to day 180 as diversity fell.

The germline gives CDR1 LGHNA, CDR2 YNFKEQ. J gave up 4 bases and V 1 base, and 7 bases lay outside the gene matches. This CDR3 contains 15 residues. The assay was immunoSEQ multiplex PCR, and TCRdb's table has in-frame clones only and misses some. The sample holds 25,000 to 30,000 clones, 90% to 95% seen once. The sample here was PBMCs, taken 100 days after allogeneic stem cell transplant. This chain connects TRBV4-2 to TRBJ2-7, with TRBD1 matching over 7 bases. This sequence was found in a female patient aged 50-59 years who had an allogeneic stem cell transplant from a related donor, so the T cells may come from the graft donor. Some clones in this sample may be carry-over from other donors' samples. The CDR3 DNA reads TGTGCCAGCAGCCAAGTGGCGACAGGGAATTACGAGCAGTACTTC. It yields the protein CASSQVATGNYEQYF.